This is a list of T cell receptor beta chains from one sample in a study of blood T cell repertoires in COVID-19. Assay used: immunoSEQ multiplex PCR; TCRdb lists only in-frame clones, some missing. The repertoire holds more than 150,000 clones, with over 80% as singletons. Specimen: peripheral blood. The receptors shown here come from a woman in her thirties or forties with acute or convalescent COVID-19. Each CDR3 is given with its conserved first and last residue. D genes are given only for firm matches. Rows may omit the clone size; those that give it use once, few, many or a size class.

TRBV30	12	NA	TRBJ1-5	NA	CAWTKDKQPQHF	TGTGCCTGGACGAAAGACAAACAGCCCCAGCATTTT
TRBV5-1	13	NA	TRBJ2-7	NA	CASSFIRGYEQYF	TGCGCCAGCAGCTTCATTCGGGGTTACGAGCAGTACTTC
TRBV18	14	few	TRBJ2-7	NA	CASSNYDRDYEQYF	TGTGCCAGCTCAAATTATGACCGGGACTACGAGCAGTACTTC
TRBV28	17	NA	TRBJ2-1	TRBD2	CASSSGLAGGGYNEQFF	TGTGCCAGCAGCTCGGGACTAGCGGGAGGGGGTTACAATGAGCAGTTCTTC
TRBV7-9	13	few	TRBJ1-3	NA	CASSLISQGIIYF	TGTGCCAGCAGCTTAATTTCTCAGGGAATCATATATTTT
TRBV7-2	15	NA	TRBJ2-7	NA	CASSLGVTGSYEQYF	TGTGCCAGCAGCTTAGGCGTAACGGGGTCCTACGAGCAGTACTTC
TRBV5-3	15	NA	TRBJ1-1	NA	CARSSYGSPNTEAFF	TGTGCCAGAAGCTCCTATGGTTCTCCGAACACTGAAGCTTTCTTT
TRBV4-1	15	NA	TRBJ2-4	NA	CASSQRTPAVNIQYF	TGCGCCAGCAGCCAAAGGACACCTGCGGTAAACATTCAGTACTTC
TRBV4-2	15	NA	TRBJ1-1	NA	CASSQEEGVGTEAFF	TGTGCCAGCAGCCAAGAAGAAGGGGTAGGCACTGAAGCTTTCTTT
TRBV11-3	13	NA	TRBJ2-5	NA	CASSPFMGETQYF	TGTGCCAGCAGCCCATTCATGGGCGAGACCCAGTACTTC
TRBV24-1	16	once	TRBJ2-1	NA	CATSGVGLTSNNEQFF	TGTGCCACCAGTGGGGTTGGGTTGACAAGTAACAATGAGCAGTTCTTC
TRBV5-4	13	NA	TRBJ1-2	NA	CASSLDGEYGYTF	TGTGCCAGCAGCTTAGACGGGGAATATGGCTACACCTTC
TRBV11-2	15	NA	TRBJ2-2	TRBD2	CASSVWGGNSGELFF	TGTGCCAGCAGCGTTTGGGGGGGAAACAGCGGGGAGCTGTTTTTT
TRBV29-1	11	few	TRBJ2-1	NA	CSVERDNEQFF	TGCAGCGTTGAGCGGGACAATGAGCAGTTCTTC
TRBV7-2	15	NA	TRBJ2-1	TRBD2	CASSPAAGVHNEQFF	TGTGCCAGCAGCCCAGCAGCGGGGGTACACAATGAGCAGTTCTTC
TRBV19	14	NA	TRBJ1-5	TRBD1	CASSQTGDNQPQHF	TGTGCCAGTAGTCAAACAGGGGACAATCAGCCCCAGCATTTT
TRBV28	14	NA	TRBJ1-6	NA	CASSLGGVRSPLHF	TGTGCCAGCAGTTTGGGAGGTGTCCGCTCACCCCTCCACTTT
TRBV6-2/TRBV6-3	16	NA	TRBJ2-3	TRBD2	CASSPKGLAGTDTQYF	TGTGCCAGCAGCCCCAAGGGACTAGCGGGGACAGATACGCAGTATTTT
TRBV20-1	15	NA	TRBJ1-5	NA	CSASLAKGGNQPQHF	TGCAGTGCTAGTTTAGCGAAGGGTGGCAATCAGCCCCAGCATTTT
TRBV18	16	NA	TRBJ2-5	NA	CASSRTGDTLQETQYF	TGTGCCAGCTCACGAACCGGGGACACCCTCCAAGAGACCCAGTACTTC
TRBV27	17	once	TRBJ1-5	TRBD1	CASSARRTGGSNQPQHF	TGTGCCAGCAGTGCACGTCGGACAGGGGGAAGCAATCAGCCCCAGCATTTT
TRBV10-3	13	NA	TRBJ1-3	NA	CAIGFLGKNTIYF	TGTGCCATCGGATTCCTCGGGAAAAACACCATATATTTT
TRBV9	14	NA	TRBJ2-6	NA	CASSVLSGANVLTF	TGTGCCAGCAGCGTTTTATCTGGGGCCAACGTCCTGACTTTC
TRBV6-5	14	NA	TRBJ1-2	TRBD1	CASSATGGGDGYTF	TGTGCCAGCAGCGCGACAGGGGGTGGGGATGGCTACACCTTC
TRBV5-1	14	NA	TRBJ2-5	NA	CASSLVDTQETQYF	TGCGCCAGCAGCTTGGTGGACACCCAAGAGACCCAGTACTTC
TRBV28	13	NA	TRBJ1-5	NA	CASRGGGNQPQHF	TGTGCCAGCAGAGGGGGGGGAAATCAGCCCCAGCATTTT
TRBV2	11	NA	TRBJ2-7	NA	CASKGEYEQYF	TGTGCCAGCAAGGGGGAGTACGAGCAGTACTTC
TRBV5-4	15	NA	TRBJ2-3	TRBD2	CASSFLAENTDTQYF	TGTGCCAGCAGCTTTCTAGCGGAAAACACAGATACGCAGTATTTT
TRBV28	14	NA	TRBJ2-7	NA	CASVSGGLVYEQYF	TGTGCCAGCGTATCTGGGGGCCTGGTCTACGAGCAGTACTTC
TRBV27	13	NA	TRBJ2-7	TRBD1	CASSLGQGNEQYF	TGTGCCAGCAGTTTGGGACAGGGGAACGAGCAGTACTTC
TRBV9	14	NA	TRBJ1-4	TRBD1	CASSTRTGNEKLFF	TGTGCCAGCAGCACCCGGACAGGGAACGAAAAACTGTTTTTT
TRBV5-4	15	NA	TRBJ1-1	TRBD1	CASSLRGTGGTEAFF	TGTGCCAGCAGCTTGCGCGGGACAGGGGGCACTGAAGCTTTCTTT
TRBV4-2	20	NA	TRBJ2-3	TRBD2	CASSQEPSGRPEAGTDTQYF	TGTGCCAGCAGCCAAGAACCTAGCGGGAGGCCTGAAGCGGGCACAGATACGCAGTATTTT
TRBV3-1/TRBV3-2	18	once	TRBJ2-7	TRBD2	CASSQTSGGSHLRYEQYF	TGTGCCAGCAGCCAAACTAGCGGGGGGTCCCATCTCCGATACGAGCAGTACTTC
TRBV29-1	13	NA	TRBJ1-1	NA	CSAIVWASSEAFF	TGCAGCGCCATCGTCTGGGCTAGCAGTGAAGCTTTCTTT
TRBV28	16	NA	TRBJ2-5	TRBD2	CASSFGSGGPKETQYF	TGTGCCAGCAGTTTTGGGAGCGGGGGACCGAAGGAGACCCAGTACTTC
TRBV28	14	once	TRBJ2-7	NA	CASSDVMTNYEQYF	TGTGCCAGCAGTGACGTCATGACTAACTACGAGCAGTACTTC
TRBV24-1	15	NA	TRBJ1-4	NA	CATSDPTLGGEKLFF	TGTGCCACCAGTGATCCTACATTAGGAGGTGAAAAACTGTTTTTT
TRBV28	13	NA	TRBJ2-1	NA	CASSSGGHNEQFF	TGTGCCAGCAGTTCCGGGGGTCACAATGAGCAGTTCTTC
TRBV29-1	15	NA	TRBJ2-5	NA	CSVDGLGRGQETQYF	TGCAGCGTTGATGGACTGGGCAGGGGTCAAGAGACCCAGTACTTC
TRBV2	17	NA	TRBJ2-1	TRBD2	CASSEANIAGSDNEQFF	TGTGCCAGCAGTGAAGCCAATATAGCGGGATCCGACAATGAGCAGTTCTTC
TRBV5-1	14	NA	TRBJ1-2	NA	CASSAGDGIYGYTF	TGCGCCAGCAGCGCAGGGGACGGTATCTATGGCTACACCTTC
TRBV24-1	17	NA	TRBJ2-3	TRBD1	CATSDRTGGGLTDTQYF	TGTGCCACCAGTGATCGGACAGGGGGAGGCCTCACAGATACGCAGTATTTT
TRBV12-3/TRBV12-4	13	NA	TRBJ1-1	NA	CASSRLRGTEAFF	TGTGCCAGCAGTCGATTAAGGGGGACTGAAGCTTTCTTT